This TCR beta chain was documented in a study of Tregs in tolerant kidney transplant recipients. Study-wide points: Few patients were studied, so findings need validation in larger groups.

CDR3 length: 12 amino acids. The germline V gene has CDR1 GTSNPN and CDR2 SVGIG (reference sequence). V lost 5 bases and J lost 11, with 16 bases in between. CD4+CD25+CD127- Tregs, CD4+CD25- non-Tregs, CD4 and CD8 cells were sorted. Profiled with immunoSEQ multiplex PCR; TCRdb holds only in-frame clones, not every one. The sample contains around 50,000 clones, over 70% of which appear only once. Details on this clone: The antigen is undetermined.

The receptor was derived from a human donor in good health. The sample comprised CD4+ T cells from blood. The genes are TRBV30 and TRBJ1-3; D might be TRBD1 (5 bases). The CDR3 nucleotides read TGTGCCTGGGCCCATAGCGTGGGGGCCATATATTTT. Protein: CAWAHSVGAIYF. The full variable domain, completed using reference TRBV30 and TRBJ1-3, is SQTIHQWPATLVQPVGSPLSLECTVEGTSNPNLYWYRQAAGRGLQLLFYSVGIGQISSEVPQNLSASRPQDRQFILSSKKLLLSDSGFYLCAWAHSVGAIYFGEGSWLTVV.